Below are 27 T cell receptor beta chains sequenced from a single sample in a study of blood T cell repertoires in COVID-19. Sequencing used immunoSEQ multiplex PCR; TCRdb keeps in-frame clones, though not all of them. The sample lists 300,000 to 450,000 clones; more than 85% were seen once. The sequenced sample was peripheral blood. The receptors here all came from a human donor in a cohort sampled during active COVID-19.

CDR3 in DNA: TGTGCCAGCAGGCGAGCACAGGATACGCAGTATTTT. Protein: CASRRAQDTQYF. This rearrangement joins TRBV7-9 to TRBJ2-3, with D unresolved. With 6 bases removed from V and 6 bases from J, the gap between germline ends came to 10 bases. Per germline, CDR1 SEHNR and CDR2 FQNEAQ (reference sequence). CDR3 length equals 12 residues.

V gene TRBV2 combines with J gene TRBJ2-5; D might be TRBD2 (7 bases). The CDR3 is made up of 16 amino acids. V gave up 1 base and J gave up 0 bases, with 12 bases separating them. Germline V lookup: CDR1 SNHLY, CDR2 FYNNEI. In DNA form, the CDR3 reads TGTGCCAGCAGTGAAGAAGGGGGGGGGTACCAAGAGACCCAGTACTTC. This gives the protein CASSEEGGGYQETQYF.

This clone has just a few counts. The gene calls are TRBV4-1 and TRBJ2-3, with TRBD2 as a possible D gene (5 bases). Germline V lookup: CDR1 MGHRA, CDR2 YSYEKL. Trimming left V 0 bases short and J 0 bases short, with 10 bases between. The CDR3 contains 16 residues. The CDR3 nucleotides are TGCGCCAGCAGCCAAGATATAGGGAGTAGCACAGATACGCAGTATTTT. Its translation: CASSQDIGSSTDTQYF.

A single count supports this clone. The rearrangement uses TRBV7-2 and TRBJ1-3; D gene uncertain. Germline V gives CDR1 SGHTA, CDR2 FQGNSA. This CDR3 has 14 residues. Between the trimmed V and J ends, which lost 4 bases and 0 bases, there was a span of 7 bases. The CDR3 DNA reads as TGTGCCAGCAGCTCGAGGATCTCTGGAAACACCATATATTTT. This codes for CASSSRISGNTIYF.

This chain connects TRBV19 to TRBJ2-1, with 7 nucleotides matching TRBD2. The CDR3 extends over 14 amino acids. J gave up 10 bases and V 7 bases, and 13 bases lay outside the gene matches. Looked up from germline, CDR1 is LNHDA and CDR2 is SQIVND (reference sequence). The CDR3 DNA is TGTGCCAGTAAAGGGGAGGGAGGCCGCCACGAGCAGTTCTTC. It encodes CASKGEGGRHEQFF.

The gene calls are TRBV3-1 (or the pseudogene TRBV3-2) and TRBJ1-2; D call uncertain. The V and J ends lost 1 base and 0 bases respectively, with 18 bases between them. CDR3 size: 18 residues. CDR1 and CDR2 from the germline V gene are LGHDT and YNNKEL (reference sequence). CDR3 nucleotides: TGTGCCAGCAGCCAAGTCATATTCCCCGCCCAGTCTAACTATGGCTACACCTTC. Amino acids: CASSQVIFPAQSNYGYTF.

This clone occurred a few times. This rearrangement joins TRBV27 to TRBJ2-7; TRBD1 matches 9 bases. The CDR3 covers 15 residues. Germline CDR1 MNHEY, CDR2 SMNVEV (reference sequence). The V gene end was trimmed by 4 bases and the J gene end by 2 bases; junction bases not matched to a gene: 6. The CDR3 here is CASSWSGTGPYEQYF. In DNA, the CDR3 is TGTGCCAGCAGTTGGTCCGGGACAGGGCCCTACGAGCAGTACTTC.

The gene calls are TRBV19 and TRBJ2-1, with unresolved D. Germline V gene lookup returns CDR1 LNHDA and CDR2 SQIVND (reference sequence). V gave up 1 base and J gave up 12 bases, with 13 bases separating them. The CDR3 spans 13 residues. The CDR3 is CASSIAGFVAQFF. The CDR3 region has the DNA TGTGCCAGTAGTATAGCAGGTTTCGTGGCGCAGTTCTTC.

The V and J genes are TRBV6-5 and TRBJ1-3; no reliable D call. The germline V gene encodes CDR1 MNHEY and CDR2 SVGAGI. V gave up 6 bases and J gave up 4 bases, with 16 bases separating them. The CDR3 consists of 15 residues. The CDR3 loop is CASSPVAGEGNTIYF. DNA for the CDR3: TGTGCCAGCAGCCCAGTCGCCGGGGAGGGAAACACCATATATTTT.

The chain recombines TRBV30 with TRBJ1-1; no definite D call. V was trimmed by 0 bases and J by 1 base, leaving 6 bases between them. The CDR3 runs 13 residues. Germline V gives CDR1 GTSNPN, CDR2 SVGIG (reference sequence). Written as DNA, the CDR3 is TGTGCCTGGAGTGTGAGGCCGAACACTGAAGCTTTCTTT. Its protein product is CAWSVRPNTEAFF.

This chain joins TRBV19 and TRBJ1-4, with a possible D match to TRBD1 (5 bases). The germline CDR1 and CDR2 sequences are LNHDA and SQIVND (reference sequence). The V gene lost 1 base and the J gene lost 5 bases, with 8 bases spanning the gap. CDR3 length: 14 amino acids. The CDR3 DNA is TGTGCCAGTAGTATAGCAGACAGCAATGAAAAACTGTTTTTT. This translates into CASSIADSNEKLFF.

This sequence joins TRBV28 and TRBJ2-6; possibly TRBD1 for D (6 bases). V lost 11 bases to trimming and J lost 0 bases, with 26 bases between them. Germline V gene lookup returns CDR1 MDHEN and CDR2 SYDVKM. CDR3 size: 19 residues. The CDR3 DNA follows: TGTGCCTGCACCTGGGGGCTTTTTATACACGACTCTGGGGCCAACGTCCTGACTTTC. It encodes CACTWGLFIHDSGANVLTF.

The genes are TRBV1 and TRBJ1-2; the table's D call TRBD1 went unverified against the DNA. TRBV1 corresponds to a pseudogene. The CDR3 length is 22 residues. The CDR3 here is CTSSQDAPYRQGRRDLCYGYTF. The CDR3 DNA is TGCACCAGCAGCCAAGATGCCCCATACCGACAGGGAAGGAGGGACCTATGCTATGGCTACACCTTC.

As for this clone: In the same sample, other DNA sequences code for this CDR3. This chain links TRBV19 with TRBJ2-7; TRBD2 matches at 8 bases. The length of the CDR3 is 14 residues. Trimming took 5 bases from V and 2 from J; bases not matched to a gene: 5. CDR1 and CDR2 (germline): LNHDA, SQIVND (reference sequence). CDR3 in DNA: TGTGCCAGTAGTTTTGGACTAGCCCCCTACGAGCAGTACTTC. This sequence encodes CASSFGLAPYEQYF.

The chain is built from TRBV12-3 or TRBV12-4 and TRBJ1-2, with D hard to call. Deletions cut 8 bases from V and 2 bases from J, with 12 bases between. This CDR3 region has 13 residues. CDR3 sequence: CASFPSPNYGYTF. DNA for the CDR3: TGTGCCAGCTTCCCGTCTCCCAACTATGGCTACACCTTC.

This chain connects TRBV15 to TRBJ1-5; D perhaps matches TRBD1 (5 bases). The length of the CDR3 is 17 residues. The V end lost 3 bases, the J end lost 1 base, and 16 bases lay between the germline ends. CDR1 and CDR2 (germline): LNHNV, YYDKDF (reference sequence). The CDR3 is CATSRGSGVESNQPQHF. The CDR3 region has the DNA TGTGCCACCAGCAGGGGGTCGGGGGTTGAAAGCAATCAGCCCCAGCATTTT.

This chain uses TRBV4-2 with TRBJ2-7, with 8 bases matching TRBD2. Germline CDR1 is LGHNA and CDR2 is YNFKEQ. CDR3 length equals 18 residues. With V trimmed by 0 bases and J by 1 base, 11 bases remained unmatched. The CDR3 region is CASSQDFGGADISYEQYF. CDR3 coding DNA: TGTGCCAGCAGCCAAGATTTCGGGGGGGCCGATATTTCCTACGAGCAGTACTTC.

The chain combines TRBV25-1 with TRBJ2-1, with D maybe TRBD2 (6 bases). The CDR3 loop spans 15 amino acids. The germline V and J ends were trimmed by 3 bases and 0 bases, with 9 bases remaining between them. The V gene's germline CDR1 is MGHDK and CDR2 SYGVNS. CDR3 sequence reads: CASSDYSGSYNEQFF. In DNA, the CDR3 is TGTGCCAGCAGTGACTATAGCGGCTCCTACAATGAGCAGTTCTTC.

The chain links TRBV28 to TRBJ1-6; D is unresolved. Trimming took 2 bases from V and 7 from J, leaving 9 bases between them. Per germline, CDR1 MDHEN and CDR2 SYDVKM. This CDR3 has 14 amino acids. The CDR3 reads CASSLIIENSPLHF. CDR3 nucleotide sequence: TGTGCCAGCAGTTTAATCATCGAGAATTCACCCCTCCACTTT.

V and J are TRBV9 and TRBJ2-3; possible D gene TRBD1, 6 bases. Germline V gene sequence: CDR1 SGDLS, CDR2 YYNGEE. The germline V and J ends were trimmed by 0 bases and 6 bases, with 8 bases remaining between them. This CDR3 is built from 13 residues. The CDR3: CASSVGGPDTQYF. CDR3 nucleotide sequence: TGTGCCAGCAGCGTAGGGGGGCCCGATACGCAGTATTTT.

The chain recombines TRBV5-4 with TRBJ2-5, with D tentatively TRBD1 (8 bases). This CDR3 has 16 residues. Trimming stripped 4 bases from V and 0 bases from J, with 16 bases between. Germline V gene data show CDR1 as SGHNT and CDR2 as YYREEE (reference sequence). The CDR3 protein is CASSRTGRAYQETQYF. The CDR3 coding sequence is TGTGCCAGCAGCCGGACAGGGAGGGCGTACCAAGAGACCCAGTACTTC.

The chain employs TRBV7-2 and TRBJ2-7, with 9 bases fitting TRBD2. Germline trimming cut 5 bases from V and 2 bases from J; bases unmatched to any gene: 7. CDR3 length: 15 residues. Germline-derived CDR1 and CDR2 are SGHTA and FQGNSA. This CDR3 is CASSLTSGEAYEQYF. The CDR3 bases are TGTGCCAGCAGCCTGACTAGCGGTGAGGCCTACGAGCAGTACTTC.

The rearrangement joins TRBV28 to TRBJ2-7; 8 positions match TRBD2. The CDR3 runs 16 residues. V dropped 6 bases and J dropped 5; count of bases not matched to a gene: 15. The V gene's germline CDR1 is MDHEN and CDR2 SYDVKM. The CDR3 is CASRAIGGVAHNEQYF. The CDR3 nucleotides read TGTGCCAGCAGGGCGATCGGGGGGGTAGCTCATAACGAGCAGTACTTC.

The gene calls are TRBV7-9 and TRBJ2-1; D unclear. With 5 bases removed from V and 6 bases from J, the gap between germline ends came to 11 bases. This CDR3 has 13 amino acids. The germline V gene has CDR1 SEHNR and CDR2 FQNEAQ (reference sequence). Here the CDR3 reads CASSERLRNEQFF. DNA for the CDR3: TGTGCCAGCAGCGAGAGGCTTCGCAATGAGCAGTTCTTC.

This chain joins TRBV14 and TRBJ2-3, with no clear D. V lost 3 bases to trimming and J lost 9 bases, with 7 bases between them. CDR1 and CDR2 from the germline V gene are SGHDN and FVKESK. The CDR3 runs 11 residues. For the CDR3, the DNA is TGTGCCAGCAGCCAGACTGGGACGCAGTATTTT. It specifies CASSQTGTQYF.

The CDR3 is CASYSLAGDYNEQFF. CDR3 bases: TGTGCCAGCTACTCTCTAGCGGGAGACTACAATGAGCAGTTCTTC. The rearrangement uses TRBV27 and TRBJ2-1, with 10 positions matching TRBD2. This CDR3 is 15 amino acids long. V gave up 8 bases and J gave up 3 bases; unmatched junction bases: 7. Germline loops: CDR1 MNHEY, CDR2 SMNVEV (reference sequence).

This chain connects TRBV5-1 to TRBJ2-1; the D is unclear. Per germline, CDR1 SGHRS and CDR2 YFSETQ. The CDR3 sequence is 13 residues long. V lost 2 bases, J lost 10 bases, and 13 bases lay in between. Here the CDR3 DNA reads TGCGCCAGCAGCTTTGGTTCCATGCTAGAGCAGTTCTTC. Translating gives CASSFGSMLEQFF. The complete variable domain, with remaining parts taken from reference TRBV5-1 and TRBJ2-1, reads KAGVTQTPRYLIKTRGQQVTLSCSPISGHRSVSWYQQTPGQGLQFLFEYFSETQRNKGNFPGRFSGRQFSNSRSEMNVSTLELGDSALYLCASSFGSMLEQFFGPGTRLTVL.